Below, one TCR beta chain is given with its context. Study processing details: Cell counts per sample came from amplifying reference gene primers. The data were produced by immunoSEQ multiplex PCR, yet TCRdb's version contains in-frame clones alone and is incomplete. V and J calls and clone size are copied from that table; D and trimming were computed from the DNA. The sample lists about 310,000 clones, just under 90% occurring once. The source of the sample is a study of blood T cell repertoires in COVID-19. The germline gives CDR1 SQVTM, CDR2 ANQGSEA. The V segment lost 5 bases and the J segment 5 bases; nucleotides outside the gene matches: 17. CDR3 size: 17 residues.

The chain links TRBV29-1 to TRBJ2-1; 8 bases line up with TRBD2. The TCR comes from a woman aged 25 to 39 who had recovered from COVID-19. Sequenced sample: PBMCs or T cells enriched from blood (not recorded which). CDR3 in DNA: TGCAGCGTTCCCCCCGCGACTAGCGCGCCCTTAAACAATGAGCAGTTCTTC. Protein product: CSVPPATSAPLNNEQFF.